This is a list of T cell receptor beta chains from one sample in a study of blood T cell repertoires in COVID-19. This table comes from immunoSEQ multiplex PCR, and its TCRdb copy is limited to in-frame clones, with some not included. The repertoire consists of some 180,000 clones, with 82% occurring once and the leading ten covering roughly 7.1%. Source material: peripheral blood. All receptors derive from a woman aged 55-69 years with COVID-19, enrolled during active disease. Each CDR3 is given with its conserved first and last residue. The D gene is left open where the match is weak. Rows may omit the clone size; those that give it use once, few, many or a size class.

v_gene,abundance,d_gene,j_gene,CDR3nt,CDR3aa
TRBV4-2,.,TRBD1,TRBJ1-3,TGTGCCAGCAGCCAAGCCAGGGGGAACACCATATATTTT,CASSQARGNTIYF
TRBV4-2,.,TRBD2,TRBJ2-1,TGTGCCAGCAGCCAAGAGTCGTCCGTCCGGGGGGGCGCGAATGAGCAGTTCTTC,CASSQESSVRGGANEQFF
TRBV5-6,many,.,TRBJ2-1,TGTGCCAGCAGCTATCGGGGATACAATGAGCAGTTCTTC,CASSYRGYNEQFF
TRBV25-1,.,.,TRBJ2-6,TGTGCCAGCAGTGGCAGGGTTGGGGCCAACGTCCTGACTTTC,CASSGRVGANVLTF
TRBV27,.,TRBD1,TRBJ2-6,TGTGCCAGCAGACCAGACAGGGGTCGCAGCTCTGGGGCCAACGTCCTGACTTTC,CASRPDRGRSSGANVLTF
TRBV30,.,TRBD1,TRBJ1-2,TGTGCCTGGATTAAGACAGGGACCACTAGGTATGGCTACACCTTC,CAWIKTGTTRYGYTF
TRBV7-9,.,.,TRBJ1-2,TGTGCCAGCAGCTTAGCGGGCAGGGTAAACTATGGCTACACCTTC,CASSLAGRVNYGYTF
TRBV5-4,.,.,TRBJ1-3,TGTGCCAGCAGCTTGGGTGGAGCAGGGGGAAACACCATATATTTT,CASSLGGAGGNTIYF
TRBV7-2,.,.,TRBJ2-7,TGTGCCAGCAGCTTTGACTCAGCCGAGCAGTACTTC,CASSFDSAEQYF
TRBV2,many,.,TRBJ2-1,TGTGCCAGCAGTGCTGGGGGCAACTACAATGAGCAGTTCTTC,CASSAGGNYNEQFF
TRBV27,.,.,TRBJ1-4,TGTGCCAGCAGCGCAGGGGTGGCTAATGAAAAACTGTTTTTT,CASSAGVANEKLFF
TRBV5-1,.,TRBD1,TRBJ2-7,TGCGCCAGCCGAGGAGGACAGGGATACTACGAGCAGTACTTC,CASRGGQGYYEQYF
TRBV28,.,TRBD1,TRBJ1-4,TGTGCCAGCAGCCAGGGGGGAACTAATGAAAAACTGTTTTTT,CASSQGGTNEKLFF
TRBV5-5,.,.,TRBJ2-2,TGTGCCAGCAGCTTGGTTCCCTTTGGGGAGCTGTTTTTT,CASSLVPFGELFF
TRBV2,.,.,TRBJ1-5,TGTGCCAGCAGTTCAGGGTATAGCAATCAGCCCCAGCATTTT,CASSSGYSNQPQHF
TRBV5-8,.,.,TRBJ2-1,TGTGCCAGCAGCTCTCCTATGCGGGCCAGCTCCTACAATGAGCAGTTCTTC,CASSSPMRASSYNEQFF
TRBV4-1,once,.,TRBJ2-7,TGCGCCAGCAGCCTAACGGACAGCCTCTACGAGCAGTACTTC,CASSLTDSLYEQYF
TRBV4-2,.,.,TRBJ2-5,TGTGCCAGCAGCCAAGGGGCAGCACTTGAGACCCAGTACTTC,CASSQGAALETQYF
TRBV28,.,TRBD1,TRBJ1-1,TGTGCCAGCAGACCCAGGGGGCTGATCACTGAAGCTTTCTTT,CASRPRGLITEAFF
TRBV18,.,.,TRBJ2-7,TGTGCCAGCTCAACAGGCTACGAGCAGTACTTC,CASSTGYEQYF
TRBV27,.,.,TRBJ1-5,TGTGCCAGCAGCAAACAGGGTTTCGACCCTAGCAATCAGCCCCAGCATTTT,CASSKQGFDPSNQPQHF
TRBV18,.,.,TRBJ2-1,TGTGCCAGCTCACCCCGAACTATCCGCCTTGGCGATGAGCAGTTCTTC,CASSPRTIRLGDEQFF
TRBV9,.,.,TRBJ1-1,TGTGCCAGCAGCGTAGCAGGGGTGAACACTGAAGCTTTCTTT,CASSVAGVNTEAFF
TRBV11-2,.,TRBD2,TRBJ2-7,TGTGCCAGCAGTCTAGGGTTGTCTAGCGGGAGCAACGAGCAGTACTTC,CASSLGLSSGSNEQYF
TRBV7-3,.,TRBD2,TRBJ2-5,TGTGCCAGCAGCCAATGGCCATTAGCGGGGGGGATCCAAGAGACCCAGTACTTC,CASSQWPLAGGIQETQYF
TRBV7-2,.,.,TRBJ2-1,TGTGCCAGCAGCTTAGTTTTGTGGGGGGGCACGAGTGAGCAGTTCTTC,CASSLVLWGGTSEQFF
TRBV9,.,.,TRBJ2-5,TGTGCCAGCAGCGTCGGGAGCACCCGCGAGACCCAGTACTTC,CASSVGSTRETQYF
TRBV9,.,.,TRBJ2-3,TGTGCCAGCAGTTCCCCTGTGGGGGCCCTCCTAGATACGCAGTATTTT,CASSSPVGALLDTQYF
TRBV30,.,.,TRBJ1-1,TGTGCCTGGAGCCCCATGGGACAATCTGAAGCTTTCTTT,CAWSPMGQSEAFF
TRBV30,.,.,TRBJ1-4,TGTGCCTGGAGTGCCCCCCTGCAGGCCGCAACTAATGAAAAACTGTTTTTT,CAWSAPLQAATNEKLFF
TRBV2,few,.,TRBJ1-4,TGTGCCAGCAGTTTGGACGGGGGTGGAGGAAAACTGTTTTTT,CASSLDGGGGKLFF
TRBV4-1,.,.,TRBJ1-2,TGCGCCAGCAGCCATACTCTTGATCAGGGCTATGGCTACACCTTC,CASSHTLDQGYGYTF
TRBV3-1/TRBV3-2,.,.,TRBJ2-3,TGTGCCAGCGGGGGCGGCCACACAGATACGCAGTATTTT,CASGGGHTDTQYF
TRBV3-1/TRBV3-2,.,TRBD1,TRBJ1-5,TGTGCCAGCAGCCAAGGTCAGGGGGCTCAGCCCCAGCATTTT,CASSQGQGAQPQHF
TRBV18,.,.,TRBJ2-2,TGTGCCAGCTCACCATCCGGGGTCGGGGAGCTGTTTTTT,CASSPSGVGELFF
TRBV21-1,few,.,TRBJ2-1,TGTGCCAGCAGCAAAAGGGGGCGGGACAGGGGCTACAATGAGCAGTTCTTC,CASSKRGRDRGYNEQFF
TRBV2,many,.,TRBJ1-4,TGTGCCAGCAGTGAAGCGCCTCGAGGGAAACTGTTTTTT,CASSEAPRGKLFF
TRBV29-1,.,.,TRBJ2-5,TGCAGCGTAGCCCCCCAGGGGGAGACCCAGTACTTC,CSVAPQGETQYF
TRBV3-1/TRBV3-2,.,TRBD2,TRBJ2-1,TGTGCCAGCAGCCAATTAGCGGGAGGGACCTACAATGAGCAGTTCTTC,CASSQLAGGTYNEQFF
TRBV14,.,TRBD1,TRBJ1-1,TGTGCCAGCAGCCTCCCTCGGACAGGCATGAACACTGAAGCTTTCTTT,CASSLPRTGMNTEAFF
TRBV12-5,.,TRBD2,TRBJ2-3,TGTGCTAGTGGTTTAGGTAGCGGGACAGATACGCAGTATTTT,CASGLGSGTDTQYF
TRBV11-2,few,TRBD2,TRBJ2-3,TGTGCCAGCAGCCTAGGCGGACTAGCGGGACCTCCTAGCACAGATACGCAGTATTTT,CASSLGGLAGPPSTDTQYF
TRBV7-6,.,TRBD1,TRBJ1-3,TGTGCCAGCAGCGCTCGGACAGGGGACGGAAACACCATATATTTT,CASSARTGDGNTIYF
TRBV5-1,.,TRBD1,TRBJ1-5,TGCGCCAGCTGCCGCGACAGGGGTCAGCCCCAGCATTTT,CASCRDRGQPQHF
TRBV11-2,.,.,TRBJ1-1,TGTGCCAGCTCTGCGCACACTGAAGCTTTCTTT,CASSAHTEAFF
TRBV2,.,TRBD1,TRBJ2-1,TGTGCCAGCAGCGCAGGACAGGGGGCCTACAATGAGCAGTTCTTC,CASSAGQGAYNEQFF
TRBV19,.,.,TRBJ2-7,TGTGCCAGTAGTATTCAGGGCTTACCCTACGAGCAGTACTTC,CASSIQGLPYEQYF
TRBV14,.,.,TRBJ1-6,TGTGCCAGCAGCTTGGTTGGTGGGGGGAATTCACCCCTCCACTTT,CASSLVGGGNSPLHF
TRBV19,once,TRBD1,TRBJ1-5,TGTGCCAGTAGTATGATCGGGACAGGACAACAGCCCCAGCATTTT,CASSMIGTGQQPQHF